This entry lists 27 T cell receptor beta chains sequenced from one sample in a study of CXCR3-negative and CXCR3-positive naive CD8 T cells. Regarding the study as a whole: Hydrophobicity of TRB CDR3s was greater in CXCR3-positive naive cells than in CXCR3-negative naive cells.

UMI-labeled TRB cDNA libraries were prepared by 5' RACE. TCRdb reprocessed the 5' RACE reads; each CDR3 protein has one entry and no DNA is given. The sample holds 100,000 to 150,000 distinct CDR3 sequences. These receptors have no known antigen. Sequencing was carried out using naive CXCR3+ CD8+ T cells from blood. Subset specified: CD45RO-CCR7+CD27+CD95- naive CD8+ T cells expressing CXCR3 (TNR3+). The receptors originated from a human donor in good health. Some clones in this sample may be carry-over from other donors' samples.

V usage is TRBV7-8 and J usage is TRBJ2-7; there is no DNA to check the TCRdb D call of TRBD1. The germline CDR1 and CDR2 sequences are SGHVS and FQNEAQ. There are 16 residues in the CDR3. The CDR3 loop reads CASSPRDRGTPYEQYF.

This CDR3 reads CASSWRTVKTEAFF. The chain recombines TRBV5-1 with TRBJ1-1; checking the TCRdb D call of TRBD1 is not possible without DNA. Germline lookup yields CDR1 SGHRS and CDR2 YFSETQ. This CDR3 region has 14 residues.

CDR3 amino acids: CASSSYRQGYSGNTIYF. The gene calls are TRBV12-3 or TRBV12-4 and TRBJ1-3. The CDR3 sequence is 17 residues long.

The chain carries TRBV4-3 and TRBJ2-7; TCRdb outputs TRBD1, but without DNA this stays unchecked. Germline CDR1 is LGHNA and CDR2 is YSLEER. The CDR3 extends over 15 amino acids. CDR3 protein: CASSQDRGLSYEQYF.

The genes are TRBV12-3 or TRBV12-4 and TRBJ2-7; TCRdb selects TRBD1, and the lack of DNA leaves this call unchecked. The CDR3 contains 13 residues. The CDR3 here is CASSFGGGSEQYF.

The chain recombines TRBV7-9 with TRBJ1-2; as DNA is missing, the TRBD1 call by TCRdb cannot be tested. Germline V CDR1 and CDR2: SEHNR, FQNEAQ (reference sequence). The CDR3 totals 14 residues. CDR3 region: CASSTGQVFYGYTF.

The CDR3 protein is CSARVEGKSSYEQYF. The gene calls are TRBV20-1 and TRBJ2-7; checking the TCRdb D call of TRBD2 is not possible without DNA. The germline V gene encodes CDR1 DFQATT and CDR2 SNEGSKA (reference sequence). CDR3 length: 15 amino acids.

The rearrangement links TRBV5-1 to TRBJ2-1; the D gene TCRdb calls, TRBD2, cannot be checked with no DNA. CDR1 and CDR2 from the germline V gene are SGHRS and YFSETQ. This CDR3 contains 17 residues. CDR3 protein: CASRSGLAGVWYNEQFF.

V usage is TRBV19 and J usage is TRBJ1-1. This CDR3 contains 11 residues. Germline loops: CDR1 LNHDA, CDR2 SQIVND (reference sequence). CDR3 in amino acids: CASTDTLRAFF.

The CDR3 loop is CASPASGGTDTQYF. The rearrangement joins TRBV7-9 to TRBJ2-3. Germline CDR1 and CDR2: SEHNR and FQNEAQ (reference sequence). The CDR3 runs to 14 residues.

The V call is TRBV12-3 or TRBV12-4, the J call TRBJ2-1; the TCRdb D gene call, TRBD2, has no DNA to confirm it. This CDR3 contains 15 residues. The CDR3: CASSTLALRYNEQFF.

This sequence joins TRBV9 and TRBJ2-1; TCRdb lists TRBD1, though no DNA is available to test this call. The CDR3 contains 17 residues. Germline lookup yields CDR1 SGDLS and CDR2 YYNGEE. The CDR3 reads CASSVDPLKWVNNEQFF.

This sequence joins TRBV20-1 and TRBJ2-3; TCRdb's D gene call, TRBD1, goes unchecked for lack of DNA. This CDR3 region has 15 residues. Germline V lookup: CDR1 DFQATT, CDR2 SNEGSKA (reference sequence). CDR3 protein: CSARDRVGRTDTQYF.

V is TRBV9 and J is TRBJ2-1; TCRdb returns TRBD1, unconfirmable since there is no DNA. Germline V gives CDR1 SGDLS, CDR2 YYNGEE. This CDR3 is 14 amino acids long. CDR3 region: CASSLRGGENEQFF.

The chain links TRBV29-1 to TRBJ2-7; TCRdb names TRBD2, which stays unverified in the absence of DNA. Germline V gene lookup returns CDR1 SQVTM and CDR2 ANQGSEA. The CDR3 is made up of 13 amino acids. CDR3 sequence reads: CSVTDQRWSEQYF.

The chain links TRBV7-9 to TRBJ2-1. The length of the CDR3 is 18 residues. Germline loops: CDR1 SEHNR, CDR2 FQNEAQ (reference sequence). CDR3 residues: CASSLFAATMSSYNEQFF.

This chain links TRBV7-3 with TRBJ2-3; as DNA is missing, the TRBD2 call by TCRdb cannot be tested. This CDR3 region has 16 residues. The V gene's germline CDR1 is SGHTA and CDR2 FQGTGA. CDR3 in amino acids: CASSLSASGGADTQYF. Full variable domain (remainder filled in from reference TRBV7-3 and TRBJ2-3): GAGVSQTPSNKVTEKGKYVELRCDPISGHTALYWYRQSLGQGPEFLIYFQGTGAADDSGLPNDRFFAVRPEGSVSTLKIQRTERGDSAVYLCASSLSASGGADTQYFGPGTRLTVL.

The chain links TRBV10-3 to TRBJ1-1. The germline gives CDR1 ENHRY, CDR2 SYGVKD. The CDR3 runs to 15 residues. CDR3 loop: CAIRVPGEQDTEAFF.

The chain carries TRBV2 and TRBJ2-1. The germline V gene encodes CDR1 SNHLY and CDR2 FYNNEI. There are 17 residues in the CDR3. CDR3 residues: CASSEEGSWSSYNEQFF.

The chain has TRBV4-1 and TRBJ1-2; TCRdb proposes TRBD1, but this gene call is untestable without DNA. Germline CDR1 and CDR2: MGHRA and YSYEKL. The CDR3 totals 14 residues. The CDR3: CASSEEGGPHGYTF.

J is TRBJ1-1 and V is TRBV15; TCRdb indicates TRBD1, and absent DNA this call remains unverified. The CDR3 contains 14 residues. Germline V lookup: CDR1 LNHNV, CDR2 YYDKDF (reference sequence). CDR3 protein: CATNLDMGSTEAFF.

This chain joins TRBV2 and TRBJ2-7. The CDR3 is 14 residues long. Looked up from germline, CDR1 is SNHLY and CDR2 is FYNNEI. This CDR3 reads CASSGLASSYEQYF. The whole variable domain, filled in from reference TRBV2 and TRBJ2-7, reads EPEVTQTPSHQVTQMGQEVILRCVPISNHLYFYWYRQILGQKVEFLVSFYNNEISEKSEIFDDQFSVERPDGSNFTLKIRSTKLEDSAMYFCASSGLASSYEQYFGPGTRLTVT.

CDR3 sequence reads: CATSRGTDEQYF. The chain combines TRBV24-1 with TRBJ2-7; TCRdb gives TRBD1 as the D gene, but with no DNA this cannot be confirmed. Germline assignment: CDR1 KGHDR and CDR2 SFDVKD. The CDR3 has 12 amino acids.

The chain's CDR3 is CASSLDRYNEQFF. The J gene is TRBJ2-1, the V gene TRBV7-6. Germline assignment: CDR1 SGHVS and CDR2 FNYEAQ. The CDR3 sequence is 13 residues long.

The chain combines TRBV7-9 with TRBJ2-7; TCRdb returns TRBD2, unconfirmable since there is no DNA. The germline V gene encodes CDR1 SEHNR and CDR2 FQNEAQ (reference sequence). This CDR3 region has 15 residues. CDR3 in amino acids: CASSHPGLSSYEQYF. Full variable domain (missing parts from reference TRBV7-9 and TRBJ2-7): DTGVSQNPRHKITKRGQNVTFRCDPISEHNRLYWYRQTLGQGPEFLTYFQNEAQLEKSRLLSDRFSAERPKGSFSTLEIQRTEQGDSAMYLCASSHPGLSSYEQYFGPGTRLTVT.

The CDR3 sequence is CATSEPGQGAEDTEAFF. The chain uses TRBV24-1 and TRBJ1-1; checking the TCRdb D call of TRBD1 is not possible without DNA. This CDR3 is built from 17 residues. Germline loops: CDR1 KGHDR, CDR2 SFDVKD.

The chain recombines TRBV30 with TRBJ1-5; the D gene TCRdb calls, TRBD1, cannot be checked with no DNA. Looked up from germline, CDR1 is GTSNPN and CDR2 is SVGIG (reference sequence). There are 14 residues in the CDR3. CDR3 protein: CAWSGGQGNQPQHF.